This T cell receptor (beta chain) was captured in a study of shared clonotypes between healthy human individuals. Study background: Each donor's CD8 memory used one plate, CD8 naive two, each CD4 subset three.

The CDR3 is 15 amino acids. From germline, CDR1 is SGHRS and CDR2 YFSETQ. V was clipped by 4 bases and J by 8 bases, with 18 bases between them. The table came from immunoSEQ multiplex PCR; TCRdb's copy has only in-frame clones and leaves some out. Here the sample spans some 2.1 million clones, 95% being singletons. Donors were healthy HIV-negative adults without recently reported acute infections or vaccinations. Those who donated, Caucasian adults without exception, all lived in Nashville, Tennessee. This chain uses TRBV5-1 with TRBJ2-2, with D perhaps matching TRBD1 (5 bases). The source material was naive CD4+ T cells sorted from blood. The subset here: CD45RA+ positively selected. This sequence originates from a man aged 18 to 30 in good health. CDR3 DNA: TGCGCCAGCAGCCCAGGGAACAATCTGCGGGGGGAGCTGTTTTTT. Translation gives CASSPGNNLRGELFF.